This TCR beta chain was recorded in a study of early T cells in non-severe SARS-CoV-2 infection. TCRdb redid the calling of the 5' RACE reads with MiXCR, one entry per CDR3 protein. The sample includes approximately 38,000 distinct CDR3 sequences, about 4.9% of them seen just once. This clonotype has at least ten counts. Sequencing was carried out using whole blood. The clonotype was recovered from an adult who was a healthcare worker with PCR-confirmed SARS-CoV-2 infection or an uninfected control (not recorded which).

The CDR3 region has the DNA TGTGCCAGTAGTATATCTCCCGCGGACAGGGCTGAAGCTTTCTTT. This translates into CASSISPADRAEAFF. The chain employs TRBV19 and TRBJ1-1; the match to TRBD1 covers 8 bases. The CDR3 is 15 amino acids. Germline loops: CDR1 LNHDA, CDR2 SQIVND (reference sequence). V lost 2 bases, J lost 6 bases, and 8 bases stayed unmatched.